This passage covers 22 T cell receptor beta chains from one sample sequenced in a study of post-analysis software for immune sequencing data. Points from the study as a whole: Patients used five TRBV segments, including TRBV5-6, TRBV5-1 and TRBV20-1, more often than controls.

The antigens for these receptors are not known. TCR beta libraries were prepared from cDNA with unique molecular identifiers. TCRdb reanalysed the PCR reads using MiXCR and keeps one entry per CDR3 protein. The data hold hundreds of thousands of distinct CDR3 sequences, with 30% observed a single time. Material: blood. The receptors stem from a girl aged 5-17 years with multiple sclerosis.

As to this clonotype: Given the absence of the conserved phenylalanine or tryptophan at the CDR3 end, a read error is likely. The chain is built from TRBV3-1 and TRBJ1-2; D call uncertain. V lost 7 bases, J lost 4 bases, and 7 bases lay in between. Germline-derived CDR1 and CDR2 are LGHDT and YNNKEL (reference sequence). This CDR3 region has 11 residues. Written as DNA, the CDR3 is TGTGCCAGCACCCTCGGCTATGGCTACACCTGC. It codes for CASTLGYGYTC.

This chain uses TRBV9 with TRBJ2-5, with TRBD1 as a possible D gene (6 bases). The V and J ends lost 5 bases and 5 bases respectively, with 19 bases between them. The CDR3 is made up of 15 amino acids. Germline loops: CDR1 SGDLS, CDR2 YYNGEE. The DNA of the CDR3 is TGTGCCAGCAGACCCGGGACAATTGAGACGGAGACCCAGTACTTC. This encodes CASRPGTIETETQYF.

The CDR3 loop is CASSRSLFRSSTDTQYF. CDR3 DNA sequence: TGTGCCAGCAGCCGTAGTCTATTCAGAAGTAGCACAGATACGCAGTATTTT. The rearrangement uses TRBV5-6 and TRBJ2-3; D is ambiguous. The CDR3 is made up of 17 amino acids. Trimming took 4 bases from V and 0 from J, leaving 18 bases between them. Germline CDR1 and CDR2: SGHDT and YYEEEE.

V gene TRBV5-1 combines with J gene TRBJ1-6, with a tentative D call TRBD1 (5 bases). Germline V gene sequence: CDR1 SGHRS, CDR2 YFSETQ. V dropped 0 bases and J dropped 7 bases, with 11 bases sitting between them. The CDR3 has 15 amino acids. This CDR3 reads CASSLDISGNSPLHF. In DNA, the CDR3 is TGCGCCAGCAGCTTGGATATTTCAGGGAATTCACCCCTCCACTTT. Based on the CDR3 plus reference TRBV5-1 and TRBJ1-6, the full variable domain is KAGVTQTPRYLIKTRGQQVTLSCSPISGHRSVSWYQQTPGQGLQFLFEYFSETQRNKGNFPGRFSGRQFSNSRSEMNVSTLELGDSALYLCASSLDISGNSPLHFGNGTRLTVT.

As DNA, the CDR3 is TGTGCCAGCAGCCCCCGGGAGGGGACCTACGAGCAGTACTTC. Amino acid sequence: CASSPREGTYEQYF. The chain recombines TRBV7-8 with TRBJ2-7; 8 bases line up with TRBD2. The V gene's germline CDR1 is SGHVS and CDR2 FQNEAQ. The ends lost 5 bases at V and 2 bases at J; junction bases unmatched: 5. This CDR3 region has 14 residues.

Turning to this clonotype: At one end the junction does not follow the germline gene, possibly because of a read error. The chain uses TRBV20-1 and TRBJ2-7; D could derive from TRBD1 or TRBD2 (5 bases each). The CDR3 contains 14 residues. Germline-derived CDR1 and CDR2 are DFQATT and SNEGSKA (reference sequence). CDR3 DNA sequence: TGCGGTGCGGAAACCGGGACGGGCCCCTACGAGCAGTACTTC. This translates into CGAETGTGPYEQYF.

This clonotype was found a few times. The conserved closing phenylalanine or tryptophan is absent in this CDR3, likely reflecting a read error. The chain combines TRBV20-1 with TRBJ1-5; tentative D call: TRBD1 (5 bases). The germline gives CDR1 DFQATT, CDR2 SNEGSKA (reference sequence). Trimming removed 0 bases from V and 0 bases from J, with 12 bases in between. This CDR3 has 16 amino acids. DNA for the CDR3: TGCAGTGCTAGAGATCCGACAGAAAATAGCAATCAGCCCCAGCATGTT. Residues: CSARDPTENSNQPQHV.

This clonotype has only a few counts. This chain uses TRBV7-2 with TRBJ1-1, with D maybe TRBD1 (6 bases). The CDR3 consists of 14 residues. V lost 5 bases, J lost 1 base, and 11 bases lay in between. Germline assignment: CDR1 SGHTA and CDR2 FQGNSA. CDR3 protein: CASSPGHQNTEAFF. In nucleotides, the CDR3 is TGTGCCAGCAGCCCGGGACACCAGAACACTGAAGCTTTCTTT.

This CDR3 is CSAREARGDQPQHF. Here the CDR3 DNA reads TGCAGTGCTAGAGAGGCAAGGGGTGATCAGCCCCAGCATTTT. V usage is TRBV20-1 and J usage is TRBJ1-5, with D maybe TRBD1 (5 bases). This CDR3 comprises 14 residues. Germline values: CDR1 DFQATT, CDR2 SNEGSKA (reference sequence). The V end was cut by 0 bases, the J end by 5 bases, with 11 bases between.

About this clonotype: This sequence may be a read error, since a much larger clone differs from it by one base. The gene calls are TRBV5-5 and TRBJ1-2; TRBD1 matches at 9 bases. From germline, CDR1 is SGHKS and CDR2 YYEKEE (reference sequence). This CDR3 comprises 14 residues. The CDR3, as DNA: TGTGCCGGCAGCGCCTTGGACAGGGGAGGGGGCTACACCTTC. Residues: CAGSALDRGGGYTF.

The V and J genes are TRBV15 and TRBJ1-1; D unresolved. The length of the CDR3 is 16 residues. Germline CDR1 LNHNV, CDR2 YYDKDF (reference sequence). V was shortened by 1 base and J by 0 bases, with 12 bases between the two germline ends. In nucleotides, the CDR3 is TGTGCCACCAGCAGAGCCCCCGGGAAACTGAACACTGAAGCTTTCTTT. Its translation is CATSRAPGKLNTEAFF.

The chain has TRBV10-3 and TRBJ2-1; weak D call: TRBD2 (6 bases). This CDR3 has 13 amino acids. Between the trimmed V and J ends, which lost 6 bases and 8 bases, there was a span of 14 bases. Germline CDR1 is ENHRY and CDR2 is SYGVKD. This CDR3 is CAIRRDSSDEQFF. CDR3 bases: TGTGCCATCAGGAGGGACTCCTCGGATGAGCAGTTCTTC.

This clonotype was observed a few times. The chain has TRBV15 and TRBJ1-1; no clear D gene. Trimming took off 6 bases at V and 0 bases at J, with 8 bases between the two ends. The CDR3 loop spans 13 amino acids. Germline V gives CDR1 LNHNV, CDR2 YYDKDF (reference sequence). CDR3 in amino acids: CATRELMNTEAFF. The CDR3 DNA reads as TGTGCCACCAGGGAATTAATGAACACTGAAGCTTTCTTT.

The chain couples TRBV3-1 to TRBJ1-4; D is ambiguous. Trimming removed 0 bases at V and 8 bases at J, with 16 bases between. The CDR3 consists of 16 residues. Germline V gene data show CDR1 as LGHDT and CDR2 as YNNKEL (reference sequence). This chain's CDR3 is CASSQDRSSLGEKLFF. CDR3 DNA sequence: TGTGCCAGCAGCCAAGATCGGTCGTCCCTGGGGGAAAAACTGTTTTTT. The full variable domain, completed using reference TRBV3-1 and TRBJ1-4, is DTAVSQTPKYLVTQMGNDKSIKCEQNLGHDTMYWYKQDSKKFLKIMFSYNNKELIINETVPNRFSPKSPDKAHLNLHINSLELGDSAVYFCASSQDRSSLGEKLFFGSGTQLSVL.

This clonotype has more than one count but fewer than ten. The rearrangement links TRBV9 to TRBJ2-5, with TRBD1 as a possible D gene (6 bases). CDR1 is SGDLS, CDR2 YYNGEE, per germline. This CDR3 is built from 15 residues. Trimming removed 2 bases from V and 1 base from J, with 12 bases in between. The CDR3 coding sequence is TGTGCCAGCAGCGTGAGACAGGCCTCCCAAGAGACCCAGTACTTC. Translated, it gives CASSVRQASQETQYF.

The chain carries TRBV28 and TRBJ1-5; unclear D gene. Looked up from germline, CDR1 is MDHEN and CDR2 is SYDVKM. V lost 10 bases and J 4 bases, leaving 17 bases between the germline ends. This CDR3 is built from 14 residues. CDR3 DNA: TGTGCCACTAAGGAACAAGGGAGAAATCAGCCCCAGCATTTT. This gives the protein CATKEQGRNQPQHF.

This rearrangement joins TRBV20-1 to TRBJ2-5; D might be TRBD2 (5 bases). Trimming took 6 bases from V and 5 from J, leaving 16 bases between them. This CDR3 contains 13 residues. Germline V gene lookup returns CDR1 DFQATT and CDR2 SNEGSKA (reference sequence). The CDR3 DNA sequence: TGCAGTGCCCCCCCCGGCCCGGGGGAGACCCAGTACTTC. Amino acid sequence: CSAPPGPGETQYF.

This clonotype was seen ten or more times. The junction does not match germline at one end; this may be a read error. V usage is TRBV5-1 and J usage is TRBJ2-7, with 7 bases aligning to TRBD2. Germline loops: CDR1 SGHRS, CDR2 YFSETQ. This CDR3 comprises 14 residues. The CDR3 reads CASSWGGSSYEQYF. CDR3 in DNA: TGTGCCAGCAGCTGGGGCGGGAGCTCCTACGAGCAGTACTTC.

The J gene is TRBJ2-1, the V gene TRBV6-2 or TRBV6-3; TRBD1 matches 9 bases. This CDR3 has 15 amino acids. Germline-derived CDR1 and CDR2 are MNHEY and SVGEGT. J lost 6 bases, V lost 2 bases, and 5 bases had no gene match. The CDR3 DNA follows: TGTGCCAGCAGTTACGGGGACAGGGATCGCAATGAGCAGTTCTTC. Protein product: CASSYGDRDRNEQFF.

This clonotype appeared a few times. The J gene is TRBJ2-6, the V gene TRBV3-1; tentatively, D is TRBD1 (6 bases). There are 16 residues in the CDR3. Trimming removed 2 bases from V and 3 bases from J, with 11 bases in between. CDR1 and CDR2 (germline): LGHDT, YNNKEL (reference sequence). The CDR3 sequence is CASSQTQGFGANVLTF. The CDR3 DNA is TGTGCCAGCAGCCAAACACAGGGTTTTGGGGCCAACGTCCTGACTTTC.

This clonotype was counted between two and nine times. The V call is TRBV27, the J call TRBJ1-2, with a possible D match to TRBD1 (6 bases). There are 15 residues in the CDR3. Germline V gene lookup returns CDR1 MNHEY and CDR2 SMNVEV (reference sequence). The V end was cut by 3 bases, the J end by 4 bases, with 15 bases between. The CDR3 nucleotides read TGTGCCAGCAGTTTCTTGGTAGGGGGTTTCTATGGCTACACCTTC. Translation: CASSFLVGGFYGYTF.

The chain couples TRBV7-2 to TRBJ1-6; 7 bases agree with TRBD1. V dropped 5 bases and J dropped 4; count of bases not matched to a gene: 11. The CDR3 is 17 amino acids. The germline V gene encodes CDR1 SGHTA and CDR2 FQGNSA. The CDR3 reads CASSIYRGRGYNSPLHF. DNA for the CDR3: TGTGCCAGCAGCATCTACAGGGGCCGTGGGTATAATTCACCCCTCCACTTT.